Listed here are 18 T cell receptor beta chains from one sample, sequenced in a study of T cells after yellow fever vaccination. TCRdb reprocessed the 5' RACE reads via MiXCR and lists one record per CDR3 protein. The sample lists tens of thousands of distinct CDR3 sequences; roughly 7.3% were seen once. This specimen consisted of CD8+ T cells sorted from PBMCs, obtained 15 days after the yellow fever booster vaccination. The receptor source for this set is a man between 25 and 39 years old who received the YFV17D yellow fever vaccine.

This clonotype was seen many times. The chain is built from TRBV27 and TRBJ2-1, with TRBD2 matching 16 bases. Per germline, CDR1 MNHEY and CDR2 SMNVEV (reference sequence). The CDR3 length is 19 residues. Unmatched junction bases numbered 8, after V lost 1 base and J lost 5 bases. The CDR3 loop is CASSLYAPGLAGGDNEQFF. In nucleotides, the CDR3 is TGTGCCAGCAGTTTATACGCCCCGGGACTAGCGGGAGGGGACAATGAGCAGTTCTTC.

At least ten counts were recorded for this clonotype. The V and J genes are TRBV7-9 and TRBJ2-3; the D gene is possibly TRBD2 (5 bases). The CDR3 runs to 14 residues. The germline V gene encodes CDR1 SEHNR and CDR2 FQNEAQ (reference sequence). Trimming took off 2 bases at V and 5 bases at J, with 11 bases between the two ends. CDR3 in DNA: TGTGCCAGCAGCTTAAGAGGGAATGGAGATACGCAGTATTTT. Translation: CASSLRGNGDTQYF.

This clonotype is medium-sized within its sample. The rearrangement links TRBV5-6 to TRBJ1-1, with D uncertain. The CDR3 covers 12 residues. The germline V gene encodes CDR1 SGHDT and CDR2 YYEEEE. The V end was cut by 5 bases, the J end by 3 bases, with 8 bases between. DNA of the CDR3: TGTGCCAGCAGTACCGGGGACACTGAAGCTTTCTTT. Its protein is CASSTGDTEAFF.

The table lists this clonotype with many counts. J is TRBJ2-3 and V is TRBV5-1; D possibly uses TRBD1 or TRBD2 (5 bases each). Germline CDR1 and CDR2: SGHRS and YFSETQ. The CDR3 contains 16 residues. Trimming removed 2 bases from V and 5 bases from J, with 18 bases in between. CDR3 in amino acids: CASSFPVIGEIDTQYF. The CDR3 DNA reads TGCGCCAGCAGCTTCCCGGTCATAGGGGAGATAGATACGCAGTATTTT.

This clonotype was detected many times. The chain combines TRBV9 with TRBJ1-1; perhaps TRBD1 as D (6 bases). The CDR3 sequence is 14 residues long. Trimming left V 0 bases short and J 5 bases short, with 11 bases between. The germline V gene has CDR1 SGDLS and CDR2 YYNGEE. The CDR3 here is CASSVGGAGTEAFF. CDR3 sequence (DNA): TGTGCCAGCAGCGTAGGGGGGGCGGGGACTGAAGCTTTCTTT. Drawing the rest from reference TRBV9 and TRBJ1-1, the complete variable domain is DSGVTQTPKHLITATGQRVTLRCSPRSGDLSVYWYQQSLDQGLQFLIQYYNGEERAKGNILERFSAQQFPDLHSELNLSSLELGDSALYFCASSVGGAGTEAFFGQGTRLTVV.

This clonotype was detected ten times or more. The rearrangement joins TRBV20-1 to TRBJ2-5; the D gene is possibly TRBD2 (5 bases). The CDR3 is 14 residues long. CDR1 and CDR2 (germline): DFQATT, SNEGSKA (reference sequence). With 4 bases removed from V and 3 bases from J, the gap between germline ends came to 15 bases. The CDR3 DNA sequence: TGCAGTGCTACTTCCCCGGACGGGAAAGAGACCCAGTACTTC. Translating gives CSATSPDGKETQYF.

This clonotype was found many times. The rearrangement uses TRBV7-9 and TRBJ2-1; 12 bases map to TRBD2. Germline V gene data show CDR1 as SEHNR and CDR2 as FQNEAQ (reference sequence). This CDR3 has 16 amino acids. Losses at the gene ends were 5 bases for V and 8 bases for J; bases not matched to a gene: 10. This CDR3 reads CASSPTGLAGLHEQFF. As DNA, the CDR3 is TGTGCCAGCAGCCCGACCGGACTAGCGGGACTGCATGAGCAGTTCTTC. Drawing the rest from reference TRBV7-9 and TRBJ2-1, the complete variable domain is DTGVSQNPRHKITKRGQNVTFRCDPISEHNRLYWYRQTLGQGPEFLTYFQNEAQLEKSRLLSDRFSAERPKGSFSTLEIQRTEQGDSAMYLCASSPTGLAGLHEQFFGPGTRLTVL.

This clonotype was seen at least ten times. The CDR3 sequence is CASLPGAGSYNEQFF. The CDR3 DNA follows: TGTGCCAGCCTCCCCGGGGCCGGGTCCTACAATGAGCAGTTCTTC. This chain connects TRBV6-5 to TRBJ2-1; D may correspond to TRBD1 or TRBD2 (5 bases each). Germline CDR1 is MNHEY and CDR2 is SVGAGI. The V gene lost 8 bases and the J gene lost 1 base, with 15 bases spanning the gap. The CDR3 is 15 amino acids.

The chain carries TRBV20-1 and TRBJ1-4; a weak D match, TRBD1 (6 bases). The CDR3 covers 18 residues. Trimming shortened V by 0 bases and J by 0 bases, and 17 bases separated the two germline ends. Germline values: CDR1 DFQATT, CDR2 SNEGSKA (reference sequence). CDR3 DNA sequence: TGCAGTGCTAGAGATTTCGAGGGGGGGACTACAACTAATGAAAAACTGTTTTTT. Translated, it gives CSARDFEGGTTTNEKLFF.

This clonotype was seen many times. This sequence joins TRBV11-2 and TRBJ2-3; no firm D call. There are 17 residues in the CDR3. Trimming took 0 bases from V and 0 from J, leaving 13 bases between them. Looked up from germline, CDR1 is SGHAT and CDR2 is FQNNGV. CDR3 nucleotides: TGTGCCAGCAGCTTAGATAGGATCTTTACTAGCACAGATACGCAGTATTTT. Protein sequence: CASSLDRIFTSTDTQYF.

This clonotype appeared many times. The V call is TRBV7-6, the J call TRBJ2-1, with D hard to call. Trimming removed 2 bases at V and 15 bases at J, with 20 bases between. Germline loops: CDR1 SGHVS, CDR2 FNYEAQ. The CDR3 is 14 residues long. CDR3 bases: TGTGCCAGCAGCTTAAGTTACGGGTCGCAAGAACGGTTCTTC. This codes for CASSLSYGSQERFF.

The sample holds many counts of this clonotype. This chain joins TRBV28 and TRBJ2-7; D is ambiguous. Germline V gene data show CDR1 as MDHEN and CDR2 as SYDVKM. V gave up 5 bases and J gave up 5 bases, with 7 bases separating them. The CDR3 is made up of 11 amino acids. The CDR3 here is CASSSPDEQYF. The CDR3 DNA follows: TGTGCCAGCAGTAGTCCTGACGAGCAGTACTTC.

Many counts were recorded for this clonotype. This rearrangement joins TRBV20-1 to TRBJ2-1, with D tentatively TRBD1 (5 bases). The V and J ends lost 2 bases and 7 bases respectively, with 18 bases between them. The CDR3 runs to 15 residues. Germline V gives CDR1 DFQATT, CDR2 SNEGSKA (reference sequence). The DNA of the CDR3 is TGCAGTGCTAGATATGGGATTCAGGGTTGGAATGAGCAGTTCTTC. Its translation is CSARYGIQGWNEQFF.

This clonotype was seen ten or more times. The chain links TRBV18 to TRBJ2-1; D remains unclear. Germline V lookup: CDR1 KGHSH, CDR2 LQKENI. The germline V and J ends were trimmed by 3 bases and 8 bases, with 14 bases remaining between them. The CDR3 totals 14 residues. CDR3 loop: CASSPARSRDEQFF. The CDR3 nucleotides read TGTGCCAGCTCACCGGCCCGGAGTAGGGATGAGCAGTTCTTC.

This clonotype was counted ten times or more. Here the CDR3 DNA reads TGCGCCAGCAGCCCCGACTCGAACAATGAGCAGTTCTTC. Protein sequence: CASSPDSNNEQFF. V and J are TRBV4-3 and TRBJ2-1; D not resolved. CDR1 and CDR2 from the germline V gene are LGHNA and YSLEER. The CDR3 contains 13 residues. Between the trimmed V and J ends, which lost 4 bases and 5 bases, there was a span of 9 bases.

There are many counts of this clonotype. The chain links TRBV5-1 to TRBJ2-3; possible D gene TRBD2, 5 bases. Germline V CDR1 and CDR2: SGHRS, YFSETQ. V was shortened by 4 bases and J by 2 bases, with 14 bases between the two germline ends. This CDR3 spans 15 amino acids. The CDR3 nucleotides are TGCGCCAGCAGCGCACTAGACCTGATCACAGATACGCAGTATTTT. Its translation is CASSALDLITDTQYF.

The sample holds many counts of this clonotype. This chain links TRBV4-3 with TRBJ2-7; tentative D call: TRBD1 (5 bases). This CDR3 spans 18 amino acids. Germline lookup yields CDR1 LGHNA and CDR2 YSLEER. V shed 1 base and J shed 7 bases, with 26 bases lying between them. CDR3 residues: CASSQVGASPVPGWEQYF. CDR3 sequence (DNA): TGCGCCAGCAGCCAAGTAGGGGCTTCCCCCGTACCCGGGTGGGAGCAGTACTTC.

This clonotype came up many times. V usage is TRBV29-1 and J usage is TRBJ2-2; a possible D gene is TRBD2 (5 bases). The germline V gene encodes CDR1 SQVTM and CDR2 ANQGSEA. This CDR3 region has 14 residues. Trimming removed 3 bases from V and 0 bases from J, with 8 bases in between. CDR3 residues: CSVDRGPNTGELFF. In DNA, the CDR3 is TGCAGCGTTGATCGAGGGCCGAACACCGGGGAGCTGTTTTTT.